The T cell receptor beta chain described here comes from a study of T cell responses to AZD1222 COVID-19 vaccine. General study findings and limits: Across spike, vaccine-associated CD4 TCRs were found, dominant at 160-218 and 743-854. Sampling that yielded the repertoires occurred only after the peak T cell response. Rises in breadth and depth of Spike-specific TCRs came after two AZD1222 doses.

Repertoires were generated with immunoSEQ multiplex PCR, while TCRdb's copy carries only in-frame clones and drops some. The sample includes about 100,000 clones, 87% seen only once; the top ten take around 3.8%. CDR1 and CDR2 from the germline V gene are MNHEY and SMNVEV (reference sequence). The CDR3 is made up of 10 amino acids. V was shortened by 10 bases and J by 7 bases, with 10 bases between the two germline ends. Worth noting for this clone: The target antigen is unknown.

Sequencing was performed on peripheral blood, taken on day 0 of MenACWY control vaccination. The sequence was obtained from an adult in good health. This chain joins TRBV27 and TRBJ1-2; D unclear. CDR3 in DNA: TGTGCCACCCCTCATCCTGGCTACACCTTC. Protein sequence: CATPHPGYTF.